The 19 T cell receptor beta chains in this list originate from one sample, sequenced in a study of T cell responses to AZD1222 COVID-19 vaccine. Measured with immunoSEQ multiplex PCR; TCRdb has only the in-frame clones, and not every one. The repertoire holds about 120,000 clones, with about 90% as singletons. The sample was peripheral blood, taken on day 0 of MenACWY control vaccination. The source of these receptors is an adult in good health.

This chain links TRBV6-1 with TRBJ2-2, with 12 bases that match TRBD2. This CDR3 is built from 17 residues. From germline, CDR1 is MNHNS and CDR2 SASEGT. Trimming cost V 4 bases and J 4 bases; bases outside gene matches: 7. CDR3 residues: CASSGGGLAGPTGELFF. CDR3 nucleotides: TGTGCCAGCAGTGGGGGGGGACTAGCGGGCCCCACCGGGGAGCTGTTTTTT.

The chain carries TRBV9 and TRBJ2-3; the D is unclear. This CDR3 contains 13 residues. Trimming stripped 1 base from V and 6 bases from J, with 9 bases between. The germline V gene has CDR1 SGDLS and CDR2 YYNGEE. CDR3 DNA sequence: TGTGCCAGCAGCGTATCAAAGCTGGATACGCAGTATTTT. This gives the protein CASSVSKLDTQYF.

This chain links TRBV28 with TRBJ1-6; D is uncertain. V lost 2 bases and J lost 4, with 6 bases in between. The CDR3 spans 14 residues. Germline V gene lookup returns CDR1 MDHEN and CDR2 SYDVKM. CDR3 coding DNA: TGTGCCAGCAGTTTAAACGGTTATAATTCACCCCTCCACTTT. As protein: CASSLNGYNSPLHF.

The chain has TRBV18 and TRBJ2-6; D might be TRBD1 (6 bases). The CDR3 covers 18 residues. Germline loops: CDR1 KGHSH, CDR2 LQKENI. V shed 4 bases and J shed 0 bases, with 16 bases lying between them. The CDR3 reads CASSLDRLSPSGANVLTF. CDR3 coding DNA: TGTGCCAGCTCACTTGACAGGTTGTCCCCCTCTGGGGCCAACGTCCTGACTTTC.

The V call is TRBV12-5, the J call TRBJ2-1, with 7 bases aligning to TRBD2. Germline CDR1 is LGHNT and CDR2 is FRNRAP. This CDR3 is built from 16 residues. Trimming removed 6 bases from V and 8 bases from J; junction bases left unmatched: 16. The CDR3 protein is CASGGDDGGSRYEQFF. CDR3 DNA sequence: TGTGCTAGTGGGGGCGACGACGGCGGGAGCCGCTATGAGCAGTTCTTC.

The gene calls are TRBV11-3 and TRBJ1-1; no firm D call. From germline, CDR1 is SGHNT and CDR2 YENEEA. The V gene lost 2 bases and the J gene lost 4 bases, with 8 bases spanning the gap. This CDR3 comprises 13 residues. This CDR3 reads CASSLFQATEAFF. DNA of the CDR3: TGTGCCAGCAGCTTATTTCAGGCCACTGAAGCTTTCTTT.

This chain joins TRBV18 and TRBJ1-5; D possibly corresponds to TRBD1 (5 bases). The CDR3 spans 14 residues. The germline V gene has CDR1 KGHSH and CDR2 LQKENI. Trimming pared 4 bases from V and 0 bases from J, leaving 7 bases between. CDR3 DNA sequence: TGTGCCAGCTCACTGACAGATAGCAATCAGCCCCAGCATTTT. Its translation is CASSLTDSNQPQHF.

The rearrangement uses TRBV3-1 (or the pseudogene TRBV3-2) and TRBJ2-4, with D unclear. The V end was cut by 0 bases, the J end by 8 bases, with 11 bases between. The CDR3 is 14 amino acids. CDR1 LGHDT and CDR2 YNNKEL come from the germline V gene (reference sequence). The CDR3 coding sequence is TGTGCCAGCAGCCAAGATCTGGCGGTAGACATTCAGTACTTC. Residues: CASSQDLAVDIQYF.

This clone was recorded only once. This chain joins TRBV6-2 or TRBV6-3 and TRBJ1-2, with 7 bases identical to TRBD1. V shed 5 bases, J shed 2 bases, and the junction held 5 bases outside the gene matches. Germline lookup yields CDR1 MNHEY and CDR2 SVGEGT. The CDR3 consists of 14 residues. The CDR3 nucleotides are TGTGCCAGCAGTCCACAGGGGAGGAACTATGGCTACACCTTC. As protein: CASSPQGRNYGYTF.

CDR3 sequence: CASSQGPTTEAFF. Here the CDR3 DNA reads TGTGCCAGCAGCCAGGGTCCGACCACTGAAGCTTTCTTT. The V gene is TRBV5-4, the J gene TRBJ1-1; D perhaps matches TRBD1 (5 bases). The CDR3 runs 13 residues. Trimming shortened V by 4 bases and J by 4 bases, and 11 bases separated the two germline ends. Germline V gene lookup returns CDR1 SGHNT and CDR2 YYREEE (reference sequence). Complete variable domain (other parts from reference TRBV5-4 and TRBJ1-1): ETGVTQSPTHLIKTRGQQVTLRCSSQSGHNTVSWYQQALGQGPQFIFQYYREEENGRGNFPPRFSGLQFPNYSSELNVNALELDDSALYLCASSQGPTTEAFFGQGTRLTVV.

V and J are TRBV7-2 and TRBJ2-5, with 15 bases lining up with TRBD2. CDR1 and CDR2 from the germline V gene are SGHTA and FQGNSA. There are 19 residues in the CDR3. Trimming at V came to 2 bases and at J to 5 bases, leaving 12 bases not matched to a gene. The CDR3, as DNA: TGTGCCAGCAGCTTATTTGGACTAGCGGGGGGGCCCTTGGGGGAGACCCAGTACTTC. Its protein product is CASSLFGLAGGPLGETQYF.

V usage is TRBV27 and J usage is TRBJ2-6; D gene uncertain. This CDR3 contains 15 residues. V was clipped by 3 bases and J by 3 bases, with 9 bases between them. Per the germline V gene, CDR1 is MNHEY and CDR2 is SMNVEV (reference sequence). CDR3 DNA: TGTGCCAGCAGTTTTGTAGGGATTGGGGCCAACGTCCTGACTTTC. Its translation is CASSFVGIGANVLTF.

This clone has a single count. V usage is TRBV20-1 and J usage is TRBJ2-7; tentative D call: TRBD1 (8 bases). Germline values: CDR1 DFQATT, CDR2 SNEGSKA (reference sequence). The V end was cut by 3 bases, the J end by 7 bases, with 19 bases between. The CDR3 consists of 14 residues. CDR3 protein: CSASVDREGEEQYF. DNA for the CDR3: TGCAGTGCTAGTGTGGACAGGGAGGGTGAGGAGCAGTACTTC.

The CDR3 loop is CASKQGEQPQHF. CDR3 in DNA: TGTGCCAGCAAACAGGGGGAGCAGCCCCAGCATTTT. The chain uses TRBV19 and TRBJ1-5; 8 bases line up with TRBD1. The CDR3 runs 12 residues. After removal of 9 bases from V and 7 bases from J, the junction contained 5 bases not matched to a gene. Per the germline V gene, CDR1 is LNHDA and CDR2 is SQIVND (reference sequence). The full variable domain, with the rest looked up from reference TRBV19 and TRBJ1-5, is DGGITQSPKYLFRKEGQNVTLSCEQNLNHDAMYWYRQDPGQGLRLIYYSQIVNDFQKGDIAEGYSVSREKKESFPLTVTSAQKNPTAFYLCASKQGEQPQHFGDGTRLSIL.

The genes are TRBV6-5 and TRBJ1-6; no clear D gene. Germline CDR1 MNHEY, CDR2 SVGAGI. The length of the CDR3 is 13 residues. V lost 6 bases and J 7 bases, leaving 10 bases between the germline ends. The CDR3, as DNA: TGTGCCAGCAGCCTGGAACTAAATTCACCCCTCCACTTT. Translating gives CASSLELNSPLHF.

This chain joins TRBV27 and TRBJ2-7; 11 bases are a match to TRBD1. Germline lookup yields CDR1 MNHEY and CDR2 SMNVEV (reference sequence). The CDR3 runs 15 residues. V gave up 5 bases and J gave up 8 bases; unmatched junction bases: 11. The CDR3 nucleotides read TGTGCCAGCAGTCCGCGATCGGGACAGGGGGTTAAGCAGTACTTC. Its translation is CASSPRSGQGVKQYF.

This clone was detected once. J is TRBJ1-1 and V is TRBV25-1, with a tentative D call TRBD1 (5 bases). V gave up 5 bases and J gave up 4 bases, with 17 bases separating them. The CDR3 is 15 residues long. Germline CDR1 reads MGHDK; CDR2 reads SYGVNS. The CDR3 region has the DNA TGTGCCAGCAGTCCCCGGGGCGCAACGGGCACTGAAGCTTTCTTT. Its protein product is CASSPRGATGTEAFF.

CDR3 loop: CASSLVDRPHEQYF. The CDR3 DNA sequence: TGTGCCAGTAGTCTGGTGGACAGACCCCACGAGCAGTACTTC. The gene calls are TRBV19 and TRBJ2-7, with D possibly matching TRBD1 (6 bases). The CDR3 totals 14 residues. The V gene lost 5 bases and the J gene lost 5 bases, with 16 bases spanning the gap. Germline CDR1 LNHDA, CDR2 SQIVND (reference sequence).

The chain combines TRBV6-5 with TRBJ2-1; D gene ambiguous. In germline, CDR1 is MNHEY, CDR2 SVGAGI. The CDR3 has 13 amino acids. The V gene lost 6 bases and the J gene lost 2 bases, with 8 bases spanning the gap. CDR3 DNA: TGTGCCAGCAGGGCAGGAGCCTACAATGAGCAGTTCTTC. Residues: CASRAGAYNEQFF.